This passage covers 14 T cell receptor beta chains from one sample sequenced in a study of cytomegalovirus exposure and HLA in healthy donors. Method: immunoSEQ multiplex PCR; TCRdb's copy keeps in-frame clones and lacks some. The sample has approximately 240,000 clones, about 89% seen once. Sequenced material: PBMCs. The receptors come from a woman between 18 and 29 years old in good health and CMV-seronegative.

The V call is TRBV6-5, the J call TRBJ1-1; 8 nucleotides agree with TRBD1. This CDR3 is built from 14 residues. Germline assignment: CDR1 MNHEY and CDR2 SVGAGI. Trimming cost V 6 bases and J 4 bases; bases outside gene matches: 7. The CDR3 sequence: CASSPGGAPTEAFF. The CDR3 DNA reads as TGTGCCAGCAGCCCAGGGGGCGCCCCCACTGAAGCTTTCTTT.

The chain has TRBV4-1 and TRBJ2-1; no reliable D call. V was clipped by 0 bases and J by 14 bases, with 20 bases between them. The CDR3 has 15 residues. In germline, CDR1 is MGHRA, CDR2 YSYEKL. The CDR3 reads CASSQEVVANKPKFF. As DNA, the CDR3 is TGCGCCAGCAGCCAAGAGGTAGTAGCAAACAAACCCAAGTTCTTC.

Here the CDR3 reads CASKAGGSDEQFF. The CDR3 coding sequence is TGTGCCAGCAAAGCGGGGGGTAGCGATGAGCAGTTCTTC. The genes are TRBV6-5 and TRBJ2-1, with TRBD2 identical over 9 bases. Germline trimming cut 7 bases from V and 8 bases from J; bases unmatched to any gene: 6. CDR1 is MNHEY, CDR2 SVGAGI, per germline. The CDR3 contains 13 residues.

This chain links TRBV9 with TRBJ2-1; 8 nucleotides agree with TRBD2. The CDR3 has 17 amino acids. Germline lookup yields CDR1 SGDLS and CDR2 YYNGEE. J lost 2 bases, V lost 0 bases, and 7 bases had no gene match. CDR3 DNA sequence: TGTGCCAGCAGCGTAGGATCCTTAGCGGGACCCTACAATGAGCAGTTCTTC. It codes for CASSVGSLAGPYNEQFF.

The V and J genes are TRBV5-1 and TRBJ2-3; TRBD1 matches at 7 bases. V trimming: 2 bases; J trimming: 3 bases; junction bases outside the gene matches: 6. The CDR3 consists of 15 residues. Germline V gives CDR1 SGHRS, CDR2 YFSETQ. CDR3 residues: CASSLRQGRTDTQYF. The CDR3 nucleotides read TGCGCCAGCAGCTTAAGACAGGGACGTACAGATACGCAGTATTTT.

The chain combines TRBV10-1 with TRBJ2-1; 10 bases agree with TRBD2. The CDR3 is 16 residues long. The germline gives CDR1 WNHNN, CDR2 SYGVQD (reference sequence). Trimming cost V 2 bases and J 6 bases; bases outside gene matches: 7. The CDR3 reads CASSEGSGRAFNEQFF. The CDR3 DNA is TGCGCCAGCAGTGAGGGGAGCGGGAGGGCCTTCAATGAGCAGTTCTTC.

The chain uses TRBV27 and TRBJ1-1; D possibly corresponds to TRBD1 (5 bases). Germline V gives CDR1 MNHEY, CDR2 SMNVEV (reference sequence). V lost 4 bases and J lost 2, with 20 bases in between. The CDR3 runs to 17 residues. CDR3 nucleotide sequence: TGTGCCAGCAGTTACAGGAGCGGCGGAGGGGATAACACTGAAGCTTTCTTT. Amino acids: CASSYRSGGGDNTEAFF.

This chain uses TRBV5-4 with TRBJ1-1; unclear D gene. V was clipped by 4 bases and J by 1 base, with 8 bases between them. The CDR3 loop spans 13 amino acids. CDR1 and CDR2 from the germline V gene are SGHNT and YYREEE (reference sequence). The CDR3 loop reads CASSHPGNTEAFF. CDR3 DNA sequence: TGTGCCAGCAGCCATCCGGGGAACACTGAAGCTTTCTTT.

The chain recombines TRBV7-7 with TRBJ2-3; 9 bases fit TRBD2. Germline CDR1 reads SSHAT; CDR2 reads FNYEAQ (reference sequence). Trimming took 0 bases from V and 4 from J; bases not matched to a gene: 2. This CDR3 comprises 15 residues. The CDR3 here is CASSLASGRADTQYF. The CDR3 DNA follows: TGTGCCAGCAGCTTAGCTAGCGGGAGAGCAGATACGCAGTATTTT. The full variable domain, in which reference TRBV7-7 and TRBJ2-3 provide the parts outside the CDR3, is GAGVSQSPRYKVTKRGQDVTLRCDPISSHATLYWYQQALGQGPEFLTYFNYEAQPDKSGLPSDRFSAERPEGSISTLTIQRTEQRDSAMYRCASSLASGRADTQYFGPGTRLTVL.

V is TRBV11-2 and J is TRBJ1-1; 9 positions match TRBD1. The CDR3 is 14 residues long. The V gene's germline CDR1 is SGHAT and CDR2 FQNNGV. The trim removed 4 bases at V and 5 bases at J, leaving 5 bases unmatched. CDR3 nucleotides: TGTGCCAGCAGCTCGACAGGGGGATGGACTGAAGCTTTCTTT. The encoded protein is CASSSTGGWTEAFF.

This clone came up once. The J gene is TRBJ1-1, the V gene TRBV5-1; 7 bases map to TRBD1. Per germline, CDR1 SGHRS and CDR2 YFSETQ. The CDR3 loop spans 16 amino acids. The V segment lost 3 bases and the J segment 6 bases; nucleotides outside the gene matches: 14. CDR3 residues: CASSYHRGAVVPEAFF. CDR3 bases: TGCGCCAGCAGCTACCACAGGGGTGCTGTTGTCCCTGAAGCTTTCTTT.

The chain couples TRBV28 to TRBJ1-6; D not certain. Germline CDR1 reads MDHEN; CDR2 reads SYDVKM. V shed 5 bases and J shed 5 bases, with 4 bases lying between them. CDR3 length equals 12 residues. CDR3 bases: TGTGCCAGCAGTCCCGATAATTCACCCCTCCACTTT. This translates into CASSPDNSPLHF. The full variable domain, with the rest looked up from reference TRBV28 and TRBJ1-6, is DVKVTQSSRYLVKRTGEKVFLECVQDMDHENMFWYRQDPGLGLRLIYFSYDVKMKEKGDIPEGYSVSREKKERFSLILESASTNQTSMYLCASSPDNSPLHFGNGTRLTVT.

The chain is built from TRBV6-6 and TRBJ2-1; D may be TRBD1 (6 bases). CDR1 and CDR2 from the germline V gene are MNHNY and SVGAGI (reference sequence). Trimming took off 0 bases at V and 8 bases at J, with 14 bases between the two ends. The length of the CDR3 is 15 residues. CDR3 nucleotide sequence: TGTGCCAGCAGTTACTCGACAGTACAGGGCTATGAGCAGTTCTTC. Its translation is CASSYSTVQGYEQFF.

The genes are TRBV29-1 and TRBJ2-1; TRBD2 might be the D (5 bases). Germline CDR1 SQVTM, CDR2 ANQGSEA. CDR3 size: 14 residues. V lost 4 bases and J 4 bases, leaving 14 bases between the germline ends. CDR3 nucleotide sequence: TGCAGCGTTGTCCAGCGGCCCATGTACAATGAGCAGTTCTTC. Translation gives CSVVQRPMYNEQFF.